The 18 T cell receptor beta chains listed next were all sequenced from one sample in a study of graft-versus-host responses after intestinal transplantation. Profiled with immunoSEQ multiplex PCR; TCRdb holds only in-frame clones, not every one. Here the sample spans tens of thousands of clones, around 90% being singletons. No antigen is known for these receptors. Here the sequenced sample was unstimulated CD8+ T cells sorted from spleen or lymph node cells, taken before transplant. Receptor source: a human donor who was the organ donor for an intestinal transplant.

The gene calls are TRBV9 and TRBJ1-5; D not certain. Looked up from germline, CDR1 is SGDLS and CDR2 is YYNGEE. The CDR3 extends over 14 amino acids. V was shortened by 2 bases and J by 7 bases, with 13 bases between the two germline ends. The CDR3 is CASSVTPEAQPQHF. DNA for the CDR3: TGTGCCAGCAGCGTCACCCCGGAGGCGCAGCCCCAGCATTTT.

V is TRBV5-6 and J is TRBJ2-3; TRBD2 aligns across 8 bases. The germline gives CDR1 SGHDT, CDR2 YYEEEE. There are 14 residues in the CDR3. Trimming removed 4 bases from V and 8 bases from J; junction bases left unmatched: 9. This CDR3 reads CASSVSGGASTQYF. CDR3 DNA sequence: TGTGCCAGCAGCGTCTCCGGGGGGGCCTCTACGCAGTATTTT.

The V gene is TRBV4-1, the J gene TRBJ1-1, with a weak D call TRBD1 (5 bases). V was clipped by 4 bases and J by 7 bases, with 10 bases between them. The germline gives CDR1 MGHRA, CDR2 YSYEKL. The CDR3 length is 12 residues. The CDR3 region has the DNA TGCGCCAGCAGCCGGGACGGCAATGAAGCTTTCTTT. Translating gives CASSRDGNEAFF.

J is TRBJ2-7 and V is TRBV5-6, with D unclear. The CDR3 spans 15 residues. Trimming stripped 4 bases from V and 3 bases from J, with 17 bases between. Germline assignment: CDR1 SGHDT and CDR2 YYEEEE. Here the CDR3 DNA reads TGTGCCAGCAGCGAGCTCAATGCAGGTATCTACGAGCAGTACTTC. It codes for CASSELNAGIYEQYF.

This clone was observed a single time. The V gene is TRBV7-9, the J gene TRBJ1-1; 10 bases match TRBD1. This CDR3 comprises 16 residues. After removal of 5 bases from V and 5 bases from J, the junction contained 11 bases not matched to a gene. Germline lookup yields CDR1 SEHNR and CDR2 FQNEAQ (reference sequence). In DNA, the CDR3 is TGTGCCAGCAGCCCACCTCGGACAGGGGGGAATACTGAAGCTTTCTTT. Its protein product is CASSPPRTGGNTEAFF.

The chain is built from TRBV27 and TRBJ2-7, with D tentatively TRBD1 or TRBD2 (5 bases each). The CDR3 spans 15 residues. Germline CDR1 is MNHEY and CDR2 is SMNVEV (reference sequence). V dropped 6 bases and J dropped 3 bases, with 18 bases sitting between them. CDR3 protein: CASSSGPLRGYEQYF. The CDR3 bases are TGTGCCAGCAGCTCGGGACCCCTTAGGGGCTACGAGCAGTACTTC.

The chain is built from TRBV5-6 and TRBJ1-3; D call uncertain. The V and J ends lost 0 bases and 0 bases respectively, with 10 bases between them. This CDR3 comprises 16 residues. Germline-derived CDR1 and CDR2 are SGHDT and YYEEEE. The CDR3 DNA reads TGTGCCAGCAGCTTGGGGCGGCAAAGCTCTGGAAACACCATATATTTT. Protein sequence: CASSLGRQSSGNTIYF.

CDR3 amino acids: CASSQVLSSYNEQFF. The CDR3 DNA reads as TGCGCCAGCAGCCAAGTATTGAGCTCCTACAATGAGCAGTTCTTC. V and J are TRBV4-1 and TRBJ2-1, with D unclear. Per the germline V gene, CDR1 is MGHRA and CDR2 is YSYEKL. V lost 1 base, J lost 0 bases, and 7 bases lay in between. This CDR3 has 15 amino acids.

The chain joins TRBV7-3 to TRBJ2-3; tentatively, D is TRBD1 (6 bases). The CDR3 loop spans 13 amino acids. V lost 4 bases, J lost 4 bases, and 9 bases lay in between. Germline CDR1 reads SGHTA; CDR2 reads FQGTGA. CDR3 loop: CASSSTGSDTQYF. The CDR3, as DNA: TGTGCCAGCAGCTCCACAGGGTCAGATACGCAGTATTTT.

This clone was recorded a few times. The chain recombines TRBV28 with TRBJ2-1; 13 bases map to TRBD2. Germline CDR1 and CDR2: MDHEN and SYDVKM. V shed 3 bases, J shed 7 bases, and the junction held 6 bases outside the gene matches. The CDR3 is 16 amino acids. The CDR3 coding sequence is TGTGCCAGCAGTTTCCCTACTAGCGGGGGGGCGAATGAGCAGTTCTTC. It codes for CASSFPTSGGANEQFF.

The V gene is TRBV7-9, the J gene TRBJ2-1, with a weak D call TRBD1 (6 bases). V lost 0 bases and J lost 16, with 10 bases in between. The CDR3 is 11 amino acids. CDR1 SEHNR and CDR2 FQNEAQ come from the germline V gene (reference sequence). The CDR3 protein is CASSLAGGRFF. For the CDR3, the DNA is TGTGCCAGCAGCTTAGCTGGGGGCCGTTTCTTC.

The rearrangement links TRBV4-1 to TRBJ1-1; 7 nucleotides align to TRBD1. Germline V gene data show CDR1 as MGHRA and CDR2 as YSYEKL. The CDR3 consists of 16 residues. V lost 1 base to trimming and J lost 0 bases; unmatched junction nucleotides: 5. The CDR3 DNA reads TGCGCCAGCAGCCAAGCACAGGGGTCTTTGAACACTGAAGCTTTCTTT. Protein sequence: CASSQAQGSLNTEAFF.

The CDR3 reads CASSQSGRGDEQYF. CDR3 bases: TGCGCCAGCAGTCAATCCGGACGGGGTGACGAGCAGTACTTC. The chain is built from TRBV23-1 and TRBJ2-7; D might be TRBD2 (5 bases). TRBV23-1 carries the ORF label, with uncertain function. The V gene lost 0 bases and the J gene lost 5 bases, with 11 bases spanning the gap. CDR3 length equals 14 residues.

V is TRBV5-1 and J is TRBJ1-1; D ambiguous. Germline lookup yields CDR1 SGHRS and CDR2 YFSETQ. The V end was cut by 2 bases, the J end by 11 bases, with 16 bases between. The CDR3 extends over 13 amino acids. The CDR3 DNA reads TGCGCCAGCAGCTTCCTACGTCGTTCCGAGGCTTTCTTT. The encoded protein is CASSFLRRSEAFF. Combining the CDR3 with reference TRBV5-1 and TRBJ1-1 gives the whole variable domain KAGVTQTPRYLIKTRGQQVTLSCSPISGHRSVSWYQQTPGQGLQFLFEYFSETQRNKGNFPGRFSGRQFSNSRSEMNVSTLELGDSALYLCASSFLRRSEAFFGQGTRLTVV.

This clone showed up just once. The chain recombines TRBV20-1 with TRBJ1-5; D call uncertain. Germline loops: CDR1 DFQATT, CDR2 SNEGSKA (reference sequence). CDR3 length: 10 amino acids. The V end lost 6 bases, the J end lost 4 bases, and 4 bases lay between the germline ends. CDR3 sequence (DNA): TGCAGTGCGTCGAATCAGCCCCAGCATTTT. This codes for CSASNQPQHF.

The chain joins TRBV11-1 to TRBJ2-7; perhaps TRBD2 as D (6 bases). CDR1 is SGHAT, CDR2 FQDESV, per germline (reference sequence). The V end was cut by 1 base, the J end by 0 bases, with 10 bases between. This CDR3 region has 15 residues. CDR3 loop: CASSLGAGSSYEQYF. In DNA form, the CDR3 reads TGTGCCAGCAGCTTAGGGGCGGGGAGCTCCTACGAGCAGTACTTC.

The rearrangement uses TRBV5-1 and TRBJ1-3, with D unclear. The length of the CDR3 is 12 residues. V was trimmed by 5 bases and J by 4 bases, leaving 7 bases between them. CDR1 SGHRS and CDR2 YFSETQ come from the germline V gene. CDR3 bases: TGCGCCAGCAGTCCGGGCGGAAACACCATATATTTT. Translation gives CASSPGGNTIYF.

The chain couples TRBV5-5 to TRBJ2-1; D call uncertain. From germline, CDR1 is SGHKS and CDR2 YYEKEE (reference sequence). The CDR3 runs 13 residues. V was shortened by 3 bases and J by 12 bases, with 16 bases between the two germline ends. In DNA, the CDR3 is TGTGCCAGCAGCTCGACCGACACCCATGGGCAGTTCTTC. Translated: CASSSTDTHGQFF. The entire variable domain, with the rest obtained from reference TRBV5-5 and TRBJ2-1, is as follows: DAGVTQSPTHLIKTRGQQVTLRCSPISGHKSVSWYQQVLGQGPQFIFQYYEKEERGRGNFPDRFSARQFPNYSSELNVNALLLGDSALYLCASSSTDTHGQFFGPGTRLTVL.